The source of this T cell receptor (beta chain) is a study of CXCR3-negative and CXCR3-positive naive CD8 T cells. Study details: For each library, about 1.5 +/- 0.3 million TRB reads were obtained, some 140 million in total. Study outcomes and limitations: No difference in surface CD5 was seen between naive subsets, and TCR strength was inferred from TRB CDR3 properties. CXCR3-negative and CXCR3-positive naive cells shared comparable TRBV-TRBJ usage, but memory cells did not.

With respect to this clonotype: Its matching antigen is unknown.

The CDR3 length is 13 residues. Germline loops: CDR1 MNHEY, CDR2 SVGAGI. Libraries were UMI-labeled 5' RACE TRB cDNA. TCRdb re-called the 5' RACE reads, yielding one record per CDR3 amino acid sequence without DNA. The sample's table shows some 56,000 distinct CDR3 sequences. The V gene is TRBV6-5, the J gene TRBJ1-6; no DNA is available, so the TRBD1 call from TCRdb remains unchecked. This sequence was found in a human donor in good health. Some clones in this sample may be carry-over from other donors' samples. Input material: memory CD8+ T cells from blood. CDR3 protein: CASREGPGSPLHF.